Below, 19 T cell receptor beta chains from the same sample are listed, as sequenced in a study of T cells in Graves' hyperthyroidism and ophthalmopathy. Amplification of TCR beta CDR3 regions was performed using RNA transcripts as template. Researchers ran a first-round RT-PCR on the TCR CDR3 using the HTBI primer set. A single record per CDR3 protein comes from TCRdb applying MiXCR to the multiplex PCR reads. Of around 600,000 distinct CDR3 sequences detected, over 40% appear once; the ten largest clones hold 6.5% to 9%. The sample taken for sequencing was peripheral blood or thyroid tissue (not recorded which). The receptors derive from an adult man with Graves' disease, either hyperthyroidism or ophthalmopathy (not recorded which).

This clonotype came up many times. CDR3: CASSLAQGDYGYTF. DNA of the CDR3: TGTGCCAGCAGCTTAGCACAGGGTGACTATGGCTACACCTTC. J is TRBJ1-2 and V is TRBV7-2; tentatively, D is TRBD1 (6 bases). Germline CDR1 reads SGHTA; CDR2 reads FQGNSA. V was cut by 0 bases and J by 3 bases, with 8 bases left in between. The CDR3 is 14 amino acids. Full variable domain (remainder filled in from reference TRBV7-2 and TRBJ1-2): GAGVSQSPSNKVTEKGKDVELRCDPISGHTALYWYRQSLGQGLEFLIYFQGNSAPDKSGLPSDRFSAERTGGSVSTLTIQRTQQEDSAVYLCASSLAQGDYGYTFGSGTRLTVV.

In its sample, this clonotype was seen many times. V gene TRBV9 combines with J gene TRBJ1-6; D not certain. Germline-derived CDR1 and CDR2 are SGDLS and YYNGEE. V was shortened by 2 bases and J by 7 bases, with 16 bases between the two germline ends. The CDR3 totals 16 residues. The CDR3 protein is CASSVGVRRRNSPLHF. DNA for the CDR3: TGTGCCAGCAGCGTCGGTGTACGACGGAGGAATTCACCCCTCCACTTT.

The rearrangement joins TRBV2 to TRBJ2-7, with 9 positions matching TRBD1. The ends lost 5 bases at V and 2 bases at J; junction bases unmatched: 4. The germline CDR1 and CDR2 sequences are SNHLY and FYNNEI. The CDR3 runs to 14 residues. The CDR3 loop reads CASSWDRATYEQYF. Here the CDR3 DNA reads TGTGCCAGCAGTTGGGACAGGGCGACCTACGAGCAGTACTTC.

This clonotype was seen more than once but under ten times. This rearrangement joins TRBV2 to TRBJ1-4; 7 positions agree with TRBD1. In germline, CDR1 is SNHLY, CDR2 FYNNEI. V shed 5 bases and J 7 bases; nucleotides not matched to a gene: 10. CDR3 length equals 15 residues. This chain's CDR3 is CASSIRQGWVEKLFF. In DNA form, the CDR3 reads TGTGCCAGCAGTATCCGACAGGGCTGGGTTGAAAAACTGTTTTTT.

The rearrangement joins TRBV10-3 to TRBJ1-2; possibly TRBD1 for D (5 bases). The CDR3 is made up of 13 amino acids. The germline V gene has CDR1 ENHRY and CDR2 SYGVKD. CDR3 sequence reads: CASVNGAPYGYTF. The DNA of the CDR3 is TGTGCTAGTGTCAACGGGGCCCCTTATGGCTACACCTTC.

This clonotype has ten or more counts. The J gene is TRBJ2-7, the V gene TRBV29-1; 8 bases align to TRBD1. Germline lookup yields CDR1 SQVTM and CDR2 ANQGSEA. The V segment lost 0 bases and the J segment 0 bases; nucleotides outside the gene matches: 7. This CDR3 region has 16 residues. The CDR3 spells CSVEDHIRGLSYEQYF. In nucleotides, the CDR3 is TGCAGCGTTGAAGATCATATCAGGGGGCTCTCCTACGAGCAGTACTTC.

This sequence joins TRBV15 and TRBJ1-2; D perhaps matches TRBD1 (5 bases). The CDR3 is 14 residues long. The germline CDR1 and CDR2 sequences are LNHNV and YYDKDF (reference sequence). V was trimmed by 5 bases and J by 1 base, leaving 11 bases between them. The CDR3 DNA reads TGTGCCACCAGCCTAGACAGAAGTAACTATGGCTACACCTTC. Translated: CATSLDRSNYGYTF.

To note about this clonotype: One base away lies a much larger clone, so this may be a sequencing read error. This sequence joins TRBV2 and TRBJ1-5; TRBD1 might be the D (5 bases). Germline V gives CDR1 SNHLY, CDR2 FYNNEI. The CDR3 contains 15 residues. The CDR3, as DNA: TGTGCCGGCAGTGAAGAGTCCAGGGCCAATCAGCCCCAGCATTTT. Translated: CAGSEESRANQPQHF.

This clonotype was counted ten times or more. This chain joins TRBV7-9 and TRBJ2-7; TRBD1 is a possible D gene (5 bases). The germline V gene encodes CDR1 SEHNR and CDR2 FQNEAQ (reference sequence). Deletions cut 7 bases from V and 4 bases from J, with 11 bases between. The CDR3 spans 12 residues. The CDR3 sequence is CASTIDRYEQYF. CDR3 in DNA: TGTGCCAGCACCATCGACAGATACGAGCAGTACTTC.

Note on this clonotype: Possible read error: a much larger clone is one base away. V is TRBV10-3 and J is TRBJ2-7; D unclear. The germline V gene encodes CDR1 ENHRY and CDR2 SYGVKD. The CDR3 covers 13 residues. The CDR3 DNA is TGTGCCATCAAAGAAAGTAGCTCCTACGGGCAGTACTTC. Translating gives CAIKESSSYGQYF.

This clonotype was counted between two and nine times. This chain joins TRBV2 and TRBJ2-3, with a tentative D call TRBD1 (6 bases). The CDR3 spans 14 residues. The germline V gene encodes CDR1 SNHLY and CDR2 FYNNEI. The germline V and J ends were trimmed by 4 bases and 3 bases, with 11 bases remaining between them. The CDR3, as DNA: TGTGCCAGCAGTGGCGCCAGGGGTACAGATACGCAGTATTTT. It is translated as CASSGARGTDTQYF. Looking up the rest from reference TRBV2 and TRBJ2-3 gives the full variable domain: EPEVTQTPSHQVTQMGQEVILRCVPISNHLYFYWYRQILGQKVEFLVSFYNNEISEKSEIFDDQFSVERPDGSNFTLKIRSTKLEDSAMYFCASSGARGTDTQYFGPGTRLTVL.

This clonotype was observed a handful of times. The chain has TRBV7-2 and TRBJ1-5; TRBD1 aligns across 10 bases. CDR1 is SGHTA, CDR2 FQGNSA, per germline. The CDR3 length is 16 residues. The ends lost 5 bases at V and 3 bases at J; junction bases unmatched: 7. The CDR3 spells CASSVSGTGANQPQHF. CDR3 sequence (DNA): TGTGCCAGCAGCGTTTCCGGGACAGGGGCCAATCAGCCCCAGCATTTT.

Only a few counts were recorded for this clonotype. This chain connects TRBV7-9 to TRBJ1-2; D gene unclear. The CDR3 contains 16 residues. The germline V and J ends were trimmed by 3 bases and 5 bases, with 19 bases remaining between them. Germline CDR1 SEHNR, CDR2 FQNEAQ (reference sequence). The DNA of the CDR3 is TGTGCCAGCAGCTTGGCCGGGAGAATAGACGCGTATGGCTACACCTTC. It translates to CASSLAGRIDAYGYTF.

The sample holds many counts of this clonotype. The CDR3 DNA is TGTGCCAGCAGCGTAACCCCCGGCACAGTTGAAGCTTTCTTT. It specifies CASSVTPGTVEAFF. This chain connects TRBV9 to TRBJ1-1; D uncertain. CDR1 and CDR2 (germline): SGDLS, YYNGEE. The CDR3 covers 14 residues. Trimming removed 1 base from V and 7 bases from J, with 14 bases in between.

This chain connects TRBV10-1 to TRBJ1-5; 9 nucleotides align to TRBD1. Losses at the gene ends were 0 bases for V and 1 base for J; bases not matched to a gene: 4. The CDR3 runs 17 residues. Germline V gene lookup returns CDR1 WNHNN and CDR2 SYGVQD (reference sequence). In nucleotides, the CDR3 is TGCGCCAGCAGTGAGTCGGGACAGGGATTAAGCAATCAGCCCCAGCATTTT. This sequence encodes CASSESGQGLSNQPQHF.

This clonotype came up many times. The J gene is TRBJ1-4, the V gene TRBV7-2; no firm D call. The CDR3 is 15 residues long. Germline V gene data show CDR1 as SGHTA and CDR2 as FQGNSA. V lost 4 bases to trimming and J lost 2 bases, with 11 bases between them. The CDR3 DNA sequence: TGTGCCAGCAGCTCCGGACCGAGCACTAATGAAAAACTGTTTTTT. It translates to CASSSGPSTNEKLFF.

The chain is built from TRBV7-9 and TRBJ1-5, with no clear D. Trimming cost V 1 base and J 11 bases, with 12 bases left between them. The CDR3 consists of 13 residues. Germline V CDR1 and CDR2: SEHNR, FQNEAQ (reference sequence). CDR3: CASSLDIQETQHF. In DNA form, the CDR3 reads TGTGCCAGCAGCTTAGATATCCAAGAGACCCAGCATTTT.

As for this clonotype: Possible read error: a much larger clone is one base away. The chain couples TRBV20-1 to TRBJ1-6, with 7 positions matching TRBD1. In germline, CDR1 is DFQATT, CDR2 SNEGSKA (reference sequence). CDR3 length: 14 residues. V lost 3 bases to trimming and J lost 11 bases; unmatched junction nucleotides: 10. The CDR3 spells CSARAGQSSTPLHF. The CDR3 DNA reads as TGCAGTGCTAGGGCGGGACAGTCCTCGACACCCCTCCACTTT.

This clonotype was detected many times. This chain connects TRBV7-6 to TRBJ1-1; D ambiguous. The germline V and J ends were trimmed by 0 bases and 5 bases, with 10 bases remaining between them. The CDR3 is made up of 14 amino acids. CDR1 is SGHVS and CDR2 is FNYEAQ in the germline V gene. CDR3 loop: CASSLASTGTEAFF. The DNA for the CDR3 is TGTGCCAGCAGCTTAGCATCCACGGGGACTGAAGCTTTCTTT.